A selection of T cell receptor beta chains follows, all from one sample in a study of shared clonotypes between healthy human individuals. Measured with immunoSEQ multiplex PCR; TCRdb has only the in-frame clones, and not every one. The sample lists fewer than 850,000 clones, 96% seen once, with less than 0.25% in the top ten. Sequencing used naive CD8+ T cells sorted from blood. Receptor source: a man aged 25 to 40 in good health. Each CDR3 is given with its conserved first and last residue. D genes are given only for firm matches. Size is omitted from some rows. Given values are once, few, many or a class for expanded clones.

>once|TRBJ2-7|TRBV7-2|.
CASSLIRSQSYEQYF
TGTGCCAGCAGCTTAATTCGGAGTCAATCCTACGAGCAGTACTTC
>.|TRBJ2-7|TRBV19|TRBD1
CASRHRGDYEQYF
TGTGCCAGTCGACACAGGGGAGACTACGAGCAGTACTTC
>once|TRBJ2-5|TRBV9|TRBD2
CASSAGLAGGKETQYF
TGTGCCAGCAGCGCCGGACTAGCGGGAGGTAAAGAGACCCAGTACTTC
>.|TRBJ2-1|TRBV18|.
CASSPLHPEVKNRGAPYNEQFF
TGTGCCAGCTCACCACTCCACCCAGAGGTCAAGAATCGCGGGGCCCCCTACAATGAGCAGTTCTTC
>.|TRBJ2-7|TRBV7-8|TRBD1
CASSLDETGQGYEQYF
TGTGCCAGCAGCTTAGACGAAACGGGACAGGGCTACGAGCAGTACTTC
>.|TRBJ1-1|TRBV10-3|.
CAISEGHTEAFF
TGTGCCATCTCGGAGGGTCACACTGAAGCTTTCTTT
>.|TRBJ2-3|TRBV9|.
CASSADEGDTQYF
TGTGCCAGCAGCGCCGATGAGGGGGATACGCAGTATTTT
>.|TRBJ2-2|TRBV9|TRBD2
CASSPHLAGGLGTGELFF
TGTGCCAGCAGCCCACACTTAGCGGGAGGGTTAGGCACCGGGGAGCTGTTTTTT
>.|TRBJ2-1|TRBV9|.
CASSVERDSIYNEQFF
TGTGCCAGCAGCGTAGAGCGGGACAGTATCTACAATGAGCAGTTCTTC
>.|TRBJ2-7|TRBV5-1|TRBD1
CASSLGGTGGYEQYF
TGCGCCAGCAGCTTGGGCGGGACAGGGGGTTACGAGCAGTACTTC
>once|TRBJ2-5|TRBV28|TRBD2
CASSPLAGETQYF
TGTGCCAGCAGCCCTCTAGCGGGAGAGACCCAGTACTTC